What follows describes a single T cell receptor (beta chain). This record comes from a study of CD8+ T cells in alopecia areata. RNA was extracted and reverse transcribed into cDNA as the sequencing template. Produced via immunoSEQ multiplex PCR; TCRdb's table is partial and in-frame only. The table has more than 150,000 clones, approximately 53% seen once. The clonotype originates from a human donor with alopecia areata. The sequences come from CD8+ T cells sorted from blood, collected at week 0.

The CDR3 nucleotides are TGCGCCAGCAGCGAAGGACTAGCGGGTACCTACGAGCAGTACTTC. Translation gives CASSEGLAGTYEQYF. The rearrangement links TRBV4-3 to TRBJ2-7, with TRBD2 identical over 11 bases. V shed 5 bases, J shed 2 bases, and the junction held 5 bases outside the gene matches. Germline loops: CDR1 LGHNA, CDR2 YSLEER. This CDR3 is 15 amino acids long.